The clone carrying this TCR beta chain has only a few counts. Its antigen is not identified. The study made its TCR cDNA through 5'RACE template switching. That step introduced a universal primer site along with UMIs. TCRdb processed the 5' RACE reads anew with MiXCR; each CDR3 protein has one entry. This table holds approximately 300,000 distinct CDR3 sequences, about 11% found once. The source of the sample is a study of T cells after yellow fever vaccination. CDR3 length equals 15 residues. Germline values: CDR1 SGHTA, CDR2 FQGTGA. The ends lost 3 bases at V and 6 bases at J; junction bases unmatched: 5. General study results and limits: Post-booster repertoires again held most primary-vaccination clones (about 96% CD4, roughly 90% CD8). Abundant bulk-population clonotypes could contaminate the FACS-sorted repertoires. A weaker secondary response peaked on day 5, the primary on day 15.

The gene calls are TRBV7-3 and TRBJ2-2, with 9 nucleotides matching TRBD2. The TCR sequence derives from a man aged 18-30 years who received the YFV17D yellow fever vaccine. The sample here was CD4+ T cells sorted from PBMCs, taken 45 days after the yellow fever booster vaccination. This CDR3 reads CASSLSGLASGELFF. The CDR3, as DNA: TGTGCCAGCAGCTTGTCGGGACTAGCTTCCGGGGAGCTGTTTTTT. The full variable domain, rest sourced from reference TRBV7-3 and TRBJ2-2, is GAGVSQTPSNKVTEKGKYVELRCDPISGHTALYWYRQSLGQGPEFLIYFQGTGAADDSGLPNDRFFAVRPEGSVSTLKIQRTERGDSAVYLCASSLSGLASGELFFGEGSRLTVL.